Below, 24 T cell receptor beta chains from the same sample are listed, as sequenced in a study of cytotoxic CD8 clonotypes in ibrutinib-treated CLL. Clones were sequenced by immunoSEQ multiplex PCR, and TCRdb holds only the in-frame ones, with some missing. The sample holds 95,000 to 100,000 clones; almost 80% are singletons and the top ten take around 32%. The sequencing here drew on PBMCs, taken after 12 months of ibrutinib treatment. These receptors all come from a human donor with chronic lymphocytic leukemia.

This clone was detected only a few times. The chain has TRBV6-6 and TRBJ2-7; unclear D gene. This CDR3 comprises 13 residues. Deletions cut 2 bases from V and 2 bases from J, with 7 bases between. Germline assignment: CDR1 MNHNY and CDR2 SVGAGI (reference sequence). CDR3 sequence reads: CASSYGPTYEQYF. CDR3 in DNA: TGTGCCAGCAGTTACGGGCCTACCTACGAGCAGTACTTC.

The rearrangement links TRBV5-1 to TRBJ2-3, with D uncertain. CDR1 and CDR2 from the germline V gene are SGHRS and YFSETQ. Trimming took off 0 bases at V and 4 bases at J, with 12 bases between the two ends. The CDR3 consists of 15 residues. The CDR3 nucleotides are TGCGCCAGCAGCTTGGTTGGGGTCCCCCCAGATACGCAGTATTTT. Its translation: CASSLVGVPPDTQYF. Supplemented by reference TRBV5-1 and TRBJ2-3, the full variable domain reads KAGVTQTPRYLIKTRGQQVTLSCSPISGHRSVSWYQQTPGQGLQFLFEYFSETQRNKGNFPGRFSGRQFSNSRSEMNVSTLELGDSALYLCASSLVGVPPDTQYFGPGTRLTVL.

V gene TRBV11-2 combines with J gene TRBJ2-7; 7 bases line up with TRBD1. Germline trimming cut 3 bases from V and 1 base from J; bases unmatched to any gene: 6. The CDR3 is made up of 15 amino acids. Germline CDR1 and CDR2: SGHAT and FQNNGV. CDR3 sequence (DNA): TGTGCCAGCAGCTTGTCTCCAGGGGGATCCTACGAGCAGTACTTC. Amino acid sequence: CASSLSPGGSYEQYF.

The V gene is TRBV7-3, the J gene TRBJ2-1; 11 positions match TRBD2. Germline CDR1 reads SGHTA; CDR2 reads FQGTGA. V shed 0 bases, J shed 4 bases, and the junction held 2 bases outside the gene matches. There are 16 residues in the CDR3. The CDR3 loop is CASSLTTSGGYNEQFF. The CDR3 DNA reads TGTGCCAGCAGCTTAACTACTAGCGGGGGATACAATGAGCAGTTCTTC. The full variable domain, completed using reference TRBV7-3 and TRBJ2-1, is GAGVSQTPSNKVTEKGKYVELRCDPISGHTALYWYRQSLGQGPEFLIYFQGTGAADDSGLPNDRFFAVRPEGSVSTLKIQRTERGDSAVYLCASSLTTSGGYNEQFFGPGTRLTVL.

The CDR3 DNA sequence: TGTGCCATCAGTGAGTCGCTCCTTCAGGGAAATACCTATGGCTACACCTTC. Translating gives CAISESLLQGNTYGYTF. This chain connects TRBV10-3 to TRBJ1-2; tentative D call: TRBD1 (5 bases). Germline CDR1 and CDR2: ENHRY and SYGVKD. This CDR3 region has 17 residues. V was clipped by 0 bases and J by 4 bases, with 18 bases between them.

Only one count was recorded for this clone. V and J are TRBV5-6 and TRBJ2-5; D is tentatively TRBD1 or TRBD2 (6 bases each). Germline loops: CDR1 SGHDT, CDR2 YYEEEE. Trimming removed 1 base from V and 0 bases from J, with 10 bases in between. There are 15 residues in the CDR3. CDR3 in DNA: TGTGCCAGCAGCTTGCGAGGGGGGTACCAAGAGACCCAGTACTTC. It encodes CASSLRGGYQETQYF.

V gene TRBV30 combines with J gene TRBJ2-7, with D uncertain. The CDR3 is 12 amino acids. Looked up from germline, CDR1 is GTSNPN and CDR2 is SVGIG (reference sequence). With 1 base removed from V and 5 bases from J, the gap between germline ends came to 9 bases. DNA of the CDR3: TGTGCCTGGAGTGGAGAGTCCAACGAGCAGTACTTC. Translated: CAWSGESNEQYF.

The chain combines TRBV18 with TRBJ2-3; the D gene is possibly TRBD2 (5 bases). Germline V gene lookup returns CDR1 KGHSH and CDR2 LQKENI. The CDR3 is 14 amino acids. V lost 3 bases and J 6 bases, leaving 13 bases between the germline ends. The CDR3 region has the DNA TGTGCCAGCTCACCCGGGTCTAGCCGGGATACGCAGTATTTT. Translating gives CASSPGSSRDTQYF.

The V gene is TRBV5-1, the J gene TRBJ1-1, with 7 bases that match TRBD1. After removal of 6 bases from V and 1 base from J, the junction contained 6 bases not matched to a gene. Germline V gene sequence: CDR1 SGHRS, CDR2 YFSETQ. The CDR3 length is 14 residues. CDR3 amino acids: CASNPTGRNTEAFF. In nucleotides, the CDR3 is TGCGCCAGCAACCCGACAGGGCGGAACACTGAAGCTTTCTTT.

The rearrangement uses TRBV6-6 and TRBJ2-1; 11 positions match TRBD2. This CDR3 spans 15 amino acids. From germline, CDR1 is MNHNY and CDR2 SVGAGI (reference sequence). V shed 7 bases, J shed 4 bases, and the junction held 6 bases outside the gene matches. This CDR3 reads CASNLLAGVYNEQFF. The CDR3 nucleotides are TGTGCCAGCAACCTACTAGCGGGGGTTTACAATGAGCAGTTCTTC.

The chain is built from TRBV4-1 and TRBJ1-4; D gene ambiguous. Germline CDR1 MGHRA, CDR2 YSYEKL. The V gene lost 4 bases and the J gene lost 0 bases, with 9 bases spanning the gap. This CDR3 contains 15 residues. The CDR3 DNA reads as TGCGCCAGCAGCCCGCTGACCGCAACTAATGAAAAACTGTTTTTT. This translates into CASSPLTATNEKLFF.

Only one count was recorded for this clone. This rearrangement joins TRBV30 to TRBJ1-2; 7 bases are a match to TRBD1. The CDR3 totals 13 residues. The V gene end was trimmed by 5 bases and the J gene end by 2 bases; junction bases not matched to a gene: 5. Looked up from germline, CDR1 is GTSNPN and CDR2 is SVGIG (reference sequence). The CDR3 nucleotides are TGTGCCTGGCGGGGGACAGAAAACTATGGCTACACCTTC. Protein product: CAWRGTENYGYTF.

The chain carries TRBV18 and TRBJ2-4; D unresolved. The CDR3 is 16 residues long. V was clipped by 3 bases and J by 0 bases, with 12 bases between them. The V gene's germline CDR1 is KGHSH and CDR2 LQKENI. CDR3 coding DNA: TGTGCCAGCTCACCCTCCCAAGCAGGAGCCAAAAACATTCAGTACTTC. Its translation is CASSPSQAGAKNIQYF.

The genes are TRBV2 and TRBJ1-6, with unresolved D. This CDR3 is built from 13 residues. The V gene lost 6 bases and the J gene lost 14 bases, with 17 bases spanning the gap. Germline V gives CDR1 SNHLY, CDR2 FYNNEI. For the CDR3, the DNA is TGTGCCAGCAGAGCCGACAACCCGGGGACCCTCCACTTT. Its protein product is CASRADNPGTLHF.

This clone was seen more than once but under ten times. The rearrangement uses TRBV9 and TRBJ2-7; TRBD2 aligns across 12 bases. CDR1 is SGDLS and CDR2 is YYNGEE in the germline V gene. Trimming cost V 0 bases and J 6 bases; bases outside gene matches: 7. The CDR3 length is 16 residues. The CDR3 protein is CASSVDTSGGFGEQYF. For the CDR3, the DNA is TGTGCCAGCAGCGTAGATACTAGCGGGGGGTTCGGCGAGCAGTACTTC.

The chain combines TRBV9 with TRBJ2-7; TRBD2 matches at 9 bases. The germline CDR1 and CDR2 sequences are SGDLS and YYNGEE. V lost 3 bases and J lost 4; bases outside the gene matches: 11. This CDR3 is 16 amino acids long. CDR3 coding DNA: TGTGCCAGCAGCGCCACCTCTAGCGGGGTTAGTTACGAGCAGTACTTC. Its translation is CASSATSSGVSYEQYF.

The rearrangement uses TRBV7-2 and TRBJ2-7, with D maybe TRBD2 (5 bases). V was pared by 8 bases and J by 6 bases, with 17 bases between. In germline, CDR1 is SGHTA, CDR2 FQGNSA. The CDR3 extends over 13 amino acids. The CDR3 DNA sequence: TGTGCCAGCCAGAGTAGCGCGGTGGGCGAGCAGTACTTC. Protein product: CASQSSAVGEQYF.

The chain has TRBV30 and TRBJ1-3; D not certain. Trimming cost V 3 bases and J 2 bases, with 11 bases left between them. CDR1 and CDR2 from the germline V gene are GTSNPN and SVGIG (reference sequence). The CDR3 covers 14 residues. CDR3 amino acids: CAWSAGKTGNTIYF. The DNA of the CDR3 is TGTGCCTGGAGCGCCGGGAAGACTGGAAACACCATATATTTT.

The J gene is TRBJ2-1, the V gene TRBV6-5; TRBD2 is a possible D gene (6 bases). V lost 2 bases and J lost 4, with 12 bases in between. This CDR3 has 15 residues. Germline loops: CDR1 MNHEY, CDR2 SVGAGI. The CDR3 sequence is CASSYARDSYNEQFF. In DNA, the CDR3 is TGTGCCAGCAGTTACGCCAGGGACTCATACAATGAGCAGTTCTTC.

The gene calls are TRBV27 and TRBJ1-2, with no clear D. CDR1 is MNHEY and CDR2 is SMNVEV in the germline V gene (reference sequence). The V gene lost 8 bases and the J gene lost 5 bases, with 18 bases spanning the gap. The CDR3 is made up of 14 amino acids. CDR3 region: CASGTPWSQYGYTF. DNA of the CDR3: TGTGCCAGCGGAACCCCCTGGTCACAATATGGCTACACCTTC.

The chain employs TRBV7-3 and TRBJ1-2, with D unclear. CDR1 SGHTA and CDR2 FQGTGA come from the germline V gene. Trimming took off 5 bases at V and 3 bases at J, with 13 bases between the two ends. CDR3 size: 14 residues. The CDR3: CASSPEGKDYGYTF. CDR3 bases: TGTGCCAGCAGCCCTGAGGGCAAAGACTATGGCTACACCTTC. Complete variable domain (other parts from reference TRBV7-3 and TRBJ1-2): GAGVSQTPSNKVTEKGKYVELRCDPISGHTALYWYRQSLGQGPEFLIYFQGTGAADDSGLPNDRFFAVRPEGSVSTLKIQRTERGDSAVYLCASSPEGKDYGYTFGSGTRLTVV.

J is TRBJ2-5 and V is TRBV7-7; TRBD2 aligns across 9 bases. CDR3 length: 15 amino acids. J gave up 2 bases and V 5 bases, and 6 bases lay outside the gene matches. The germline CDR1 and CDR2 sequences are SSHAT and FNYEAQ (reference sequence). CDR3 sequence: CASSPNLAGQETQYF. DNA for the CDR3: TGTGCCAGCAGCCCCAATCTAGCGGGGCAAGAGACCCAGTACTTC. Supplemented by reference TRBV7-7 and TRBJ2-5, the full variable domain reads GAGVSQSPRYKVTKRGQDVTLRCDPISSHATLYWYQQALGQGPEFLTYFNYEAQPDKSGLPSDRFSAERPEGSISTLTIQRTEQRDSAMYRCASSPNLAGQETQYFGPGTRLLVL.

The V call is TRBV30, the J call TRBJ2-3; the D is unclear. Deletions cut 3 bases from V and 6 bases from J, with 7 bases between. The CDR3 sequence is 11 residues long. Germline CDR1 reads GTSNPN; CDR2 reads SVGIG (reference sequence). The CDR3 here is CAWSPVDTQYF. CDR3 nucleotides: TGTGCCTGGAGCCCGGTGGATACGCAGTATTTT. Using reference TRBV30 and TRBJ2-3 for the parts outside the CDR3, the full variable domain is SQTIHQWPATLVQPVGSPLSLECTVEGTSNPNLYWYRQAAGRGLQLLFYSVGIGQISSEVPQNLSASRPQDRQFILSSKKLLLSDSGFYLCAWSPVDTQYFGPGTRLTVL.

The chain couples TRBV10-3 to TRBJ2-5, with a weak D call TRBD2 (6 bases). V lost 7 bases to trimming and J lost 5 bases, with 17 bases between them. Germline loops: CDR1 ENHRY, CDR2 SYGVKD. The CDR3 contains 14 residues. CDR3 in amino acids: CAIKEGRRDETQYF. Written as DNA, the CDR3 is TGTGCCATCAAAGAGGGGCGGCGGGATGAGACCCAGTACTTC.